These T cell receptor beta chains were read from a single sample in a study of early T cells in non-severe SARS-CoV-2 infection. TCRdb re-called the 5' RACE reads with MiXCR, one entry per CDR3 protein. Here the sample spans 28,000 or so distinct CDR3 sequences, roughly 6.6% being singletons. Sequenced: whole blood. The receptors derive from an adult who was a healthcare worker with PCR-confirmed SARS-CoV-2 infection or an uninfected control (not recorded which). CDR3s include the opening cysteine and the closing phenylalanine or tryptophan. Fields, in order: J gene, clone size, V gene, D gene, CDR3 DNA, CDR3 protein. D genes are given only for firm matches. Size tells how often a clone was seen (once, few, many) or the class of an expanded clone, and some rows leave it out.

TRBJ2-5 | many | TRBV5-4 | TRBD1 | TGTGCCAGCAGCTCGACAGGGAAGGAGACCCAGTACTTC | CASSSTGKETQYF
TRBJ1-6 | many | TRBV20-1 | TRBD1 | TGCAGTGCTACGGGACAGCATTCACCCCTCCACTTT | CSATGQHSPLHF
TRBJ2-1 | many | TRBV19 | . | TGTGCCAGTAGTAAAACCCAAGCCCATGAGCAGTTCTTC | CASSKTQAHEQFF
TRBJ2-1 | many | TRBV4-2 | TRBD2 | TGTGCCAGCAGCCAAGTAGCGGGGGCCTCCTACAATGAGCAGTTCTTC | CASSQVAGASYNEQFF
TRBJ2-5 | many | TRBV20-1 | TRBD2 | TGCAGTGCTAGGGGACTAGCGGGGGGGCAAGAGACCCAGTACTTC | CSARGLAGGQETQYF
TRBJ2-3 | many | TRBV12-5 | . | TGTGCTAGTGCGAGTGCAGATACGCAGTATTTT | CASASADTQYF
TRBJ2-7 | many | TRBV6-1 | . | TGTGCCAGTAACCCCCCGGGCAGGGTAAGCGAGCAGTACTTC | CASNPPGRVSEQYF
TRBJ2-5 | many | TRBV24-1 | . | TGTGCCACCAGTGTACTCAGTGGGGCGGGAGAGACCCAGTACTTC | CATSVLSGAGETQYF
TRBJ2-3 | . | TRBV4-3 | . | TGCGCCAGCAGCCAAGATCGCCCGCGAGATACGCAGTATTTT | CASSQDRPRDTQYF
TRBJ1-6 | . | TRBV10-3 | . | TGTGCCATCAGTGAGTCAGGGGCGTTAAATTCACCCCTCCACTTT | CAISESGALNSPLHF
TRBJ1-1 | few | TRBV11-2 | . | TGTGCCAGCAGCTTGGCTTGGTTGAACACTGAAGCTTTCTTT | CASSLAWLNTEAFF
TRBJ1-1 | few | TRBV12-3/TRBV12-4 | . | TGTGCCAGCAGTTTGCTGACAGCGCTTGAAGCTTTCTTT | CASSLLTALEAFF
TRBJ1-2 | few | TRBV7-9 | TRBD1 | TGTGCCAGCAGCCCCCTTAGGGACAGAGGTTATGGCTACACCTTC | CASSPLRDRGYGYTF
TRBJ1-3 | few | TRBV6-1 | . | TGTGCCAGCACCGGAGGGGACTCTGGAAACACCATATATTTT | CASTGGDSGNTIYF
TRBJ2-7 | . | TRBV6-5 | . | TGTGCCAGCAGTTACTCGACGGGCACCTACGAGCAGTACTTC | CASSYSTGTYEQYF
TRBJ2-6 | many | TRBV2 | . | TGTGCCAGCAGTGCGAAGGGATCTGGGGCCAACGTCCTGACTTTC | CASSAKGSGANVLTF
TRBJ2-7 | . | TRBV7-9 | TRBD2 | TGTGCCAGCAGCCTGGGGACTAGCGGGAGGCGAGCCTACGAGCAGTACTTC | CASSLGTSGRRAYEQYF
TRBJ2-7 | many | TRBV20-1 | TRBD1 | TGCAGTGCTAGAGCCCCCCGGGACAGGGTCGGCGAGCAGTACTTC | CSARAPRDRVGEQYF
TRBJ1-6 | many | TRBV4-3 | TRBD1 | TGCGCCAGCAGCCAGGCCAACAGGGGAGGTTGGGGATCACCCCTCCACTTT | CASSQANRGGWGSPLHF
TRBJ2-3 | few | TRBV29-1 | TRBD1 | TGCAGCGTTGCTATCGACAGGGGAGTAGTAGATACGCAGTATTTT | CSVAIDRGVVDTQYF